This is a list of T cell receptor beta chains from one sample in a study of glioma-infiltrating T cells. TCRdb analysed the multiplex PCR reads with MiXCR anew, one entry per CDR3 protein. The repertoire consists of over 80,000 distinct CDR3 sequences, with roughly 40% occurring once and the leading ten covering around two fifths. Material for sequencing was glioma tissue, nonneoplastic brain tissue, or PBMCs (not recorded which). Source of these receptors: a human donor with low-grade glioma or glioblastoma, undergoing nonglioma brain surgery, or in good health (not recorded which). Each CDR3 is given with its conserved first and last residue. Each record gives: J gene, D gene, V gene, clone size, CDR3 protein, CDR3 DNA. The D gene is left open where the match is weak. Expanded clones are given a class, and other clones once, few, many or no size at all.

>TRBJ2-3|TRBD2|TRBV7-8|many
CASSFYGRAGTDTQYF
TGTGCCAGCAGCTTTTACGGGAGGGCTGGCACAGATACGCAGTATTTT
>TRBJ2-7|.|TRBV15|.
CATQKGDFYEQYF
TGTGCCACCCAAAAGGGGGACTTCTACGAGCAGTACTTC
>TRBJ2-7|TRBD1|TRBV27|.
CASSRAGTGGSYEQYF
TGTGCCAGCAGTCGTGCCGGGACAGGGGGATCCTACGAGCAGTACTTC
>TRBJ1-1|.|TRBV7-2|many
CASSLVAAGNTEAFF
TGTGCCAGCAGCTTAGTAGCGGCAGGGAACACTGAAGCTTTCTTT
>TRBJ1-5|.|TRBV29-1|few
CSVGGQNQPQHF
TGCAGCGTTGGGGGGCAAAATCAGCCCCAGCATTTT
>TRBJ2-1|.|TRBV20-1|.
CSARDLPFRSREPNEQFF
TGCAGTGCTAGAGATCTTCCCTTTCGCTCGAGGGAGCCCAATGAGCAGTTCTTC
>TRBJ1-2|.|TRBV7-2|many
CASSFQRADYGYTF
TGTGCCAGCAGCTTTCAACGGGCTGACTATGGCTACACCTTC
>TRBJ2-5|.|TRBV6-2/TRBV6-3|.
CASSYWTEDQETQYF
TGTGCCAGCAGTTATTGGACAGAGGACCAAGAGACCCAGTACTTC
>TRBJ2-7|.|TRBV6-2/TRBV6-3|.
CASSYSTRPPAYEQYF
TGTGCCAGCAGTTACTCGACAAGGCCACCCGCCTACGAGCAGTACTTC
>TRBJ1-4|TRBD1|TRBV27|many
CASRTAGTGEGKLFF
TGTGCCAGCAGAACAGCCGGGACAGGGGAAGGAAAACTGTTTTTT
>TRBJ2-7|TRBD1|TRBV4-1|.
CASSPGQGFSYKQYF
TGCGCCAGCTCACCGGGACAGGGGTTCTCCTACAAGCAGTACTTC
>TRBJ2-3|.|TRBV7-2|.
CASSPRAGSTDTQYF
TGTGCCAGCAGCCCTCGGGCAGGTAGCACAGATACTCAGTATTTT
>TRBJ2-1|TRBD2|TRBV7-3|many
CASSLGSGINEQFF
TGTGCCAGCAGCTTAGGTAGCGGGATAAATGAGCAGTTCTTC
>TRBJ2-7|TRBD2|TRBV6-2/TRBV6-3|many
CASRDPGTSSYEQYF
TGTGCCAGCAGGGACCCCGGGACTAGTTCTTACGAGCAGTACTTC
>TRBJ2-5|.|TRBV29-1|.
CSSGRWAETQYF
TGCAGCTCCGGTCGCTGGGCTGAGACCCAGTACTTC
>TRBJ2-2|.|TRBV2|many
CAISTVRSATGELFF
TGTGCCATCTCGACAGTTCGATCGGCCACCGGGGAGCTGTTTTTT
>TRBJ1-3|.|TRBV24-1|many
CATSDPRRDTRNTIYF
TGTGCCACCAGTGATCCACGCCGGGACACGAGAAACACCATATATTTT
>TRBJ2-1|TRBD2|TRBV25-1|many
CASSDTSGSREQFF
TGTGCCAGCAGTGACACTAGCGGGAGCCGTGAGCAGTTCTTC
>TRBJ1-2|.|TRBV7-2|many
CASTLTPGSRYGYTF
TGTGCCAGCACCCTCACTCCGGGATCGCGGTATGGCTACACCTTC
>TRBJ1-2|.|TRBV4-1|once
CASSQEGGSDGYTF
TGCGCCAGCAGCCAAGAGGGAGGATCGGATGGCTACACCTTC
>TRBJ1-2|TRBD1|TRBV4-1|.
CASSLRQGGIFGGYTF
TGCGCCAGCAGCCTACGACAGGGTGGGATATTCGGTGGCTACACCTTC
>TRBJ2-3|.|TRBV7-8|many
CASSLRVVNTQYF
TGTGCCAGCAGCTTAAGGGTGGTCAATACGCAGTATTTT
>TRBJ2-1|.|TRBV20-1|many
CSARGGRVHEQFF
TGCAGTGCTAGAGGGGGACGGGTTCATGAGCAGTTCTTC
>TRBJ1-2|.|TRBV4-1|.
CTSSQGGGGGGYTF
TGCACCAGCAGCCAAGGTGGAGGGGGAGGCGGCTACACCTTC
>TRBJ2-1|.|TRBV2|.
CDSSYSSHSYNEQFF
TGTGACAGCAGTTACTCGTCTCACTCCTACAATGAGCAGTTCTTC
>TRBJ2-1|.|TRBV3-1|many
CASSSDQLGSNEQFF
TGTGCCAGCAGCAGTGATCAACTAGGGTCCAATGAGCAGTTCTTC
>TRBJ2-7|TRBD1|TRBV14|many
CASSQRTGFTGEQYF
TGTGCCAGCAGTCAGCGGACAGGATTTACCGGCGAGCAGTACTTC